Listed below are T cell receptor beta chains from one sample, sequenced in a study of T cells in Graves' hyperthyroidism and ophthalmopathy. TCRdb independently ran MiXCR on the multiplex PCR reads; one entry per CDR3 protein. Altogether fewer than 750,000 distinct CDR3 sequences are present, approximately 14% being singletons, with the ten largest covering around 4.5%. Sequencing was done on a sample of blood. Receptors originate from a woman aged 40-49 years with Graves' ophthalmopathy. Both conserved end residues are part of each CDR3. Clone size appears in some rows only: once, few, many, or a class for an expanded clone.

CASTMQGEGYTF | TRBV28 | many | 12 | TRBJ1-2
CSARVLAGVGEQYF | TRBV20-1 | few | 14 | TRBJ2-7
CSARGPRRAGVEETQYF | TRBV20-1 | few | 17 | TRBJ2-5
CSASPADGLYF | TRBV20-1 | . | 11 | TRBJ2-7
CASSTLLGTGDAYEQYF | TRBV19 | many | 17 | TRBJ2-7
CASRYRAYEQYF | TRBV6-2/TRBV6-3 | many | 12 | TRBJ2-7
CASSSWVADNTGELFF | TRBV12-3/TRBV12-4 | many | 16 | TRBJ2-2
CASSKGLSSYEQYF | TRBV12-3/TRBV12-4 | many | 14 | TRBJ2-7
CASSPGPTYGYTF | TRBV6-5 | many | 13 | TRBJ1-2
CTSSDGTGEGFGYGYTF | TRBV6-4 | many | 17 | TRBJ1-2
CASRPGPTNYGYTF | TRBV9 | many | 14 | TRBJ1-2
CATGSQGGYEQYF | TRBV15 | few | 13 | TRBJ2-7
CASSLTDNTEAFF | TRBV5-1 | many | 13 | TRBJ1-1
CAWSVGLVQETQYF | TRBV30 | . | 14 | TRBJ2-5
CASSYSRPYLGELFF | TRBV6-5 | many | 15 | TRBJ2-2
CASGAGGNTGELFF | TRBV6-1 | . | 14 | TRBJ2-2
CASRGLQVSQETQYF | TRBV12-3/TRBV12-4 | many | 15 | TRBJ2-5
CSARGTVYEQYF | TRBV20-1 | many | 12 | TRBJ2-7
CASGTGANYGYTF | TRBV12-5 | many | 13 | TRBJ1-2
CSVAWGRGYTF | TRBV29-1 | many | 11 | TRBJ1-2
CASSIDVAYEQYF | TRBV19 | many | 13 | TRBJ2-7
CAIRDETYEQYF | TRBV10-3 | many | 12 | TRBJ2-7
CASSQLAQNTEAFF | TRBV3-1 | few | 14 | TRBJ1-1
CATSDSSRESGVGIQYF | TRBV24-1 | . | 17 | TRBJ2-4
CASSYVGTLETQYF | TRBV6-5 | many | 14 | TRBJ2-5
CASSAPDREYEQYF | TRBV6-2/TRBV6-3 | . | 14 | TRBJ2-7
CSVEDYEQYF | TRBV29-1 | . | 10 | TRBJ2-7
CSSRTAQETQYF | TRBV29-1 | few | 12 | TRBJ2-5
CASSFVGYEQYF | TRBV28 | many | 12 | TRBJ2-7
CAWNKDSSYGYTF | TRBV30 | many | 13 | TRBJ1-2
CASSLWTSGGWSGIQYF | TRBV7-2 | few | 17 | TRBJ2-4
CASTEIKGVPETQYF | TRBV6-1 | many | 15 | TRBJ2-5
CASSFRTARNTEAFF | TRBV11-2 | many | 15 | TRBJ1-1
CASSPLRELAKNIQYF | TRBV19 | few | 16 | TRBJ2-4
CASNPHRGRLKNYGYTF | TRBV6-1 | few | 17 | TRBJ1-2
CASNPQSGTGSYGYTF | TRBV12-3/TRBV12-4 | . | 16 | TRBJ1-2
CASSLFVDEQYF | TRBV28 | many | 12 | TRBJ2-7
CASRLRVGQGAYEQYF | TRBV28 | many | 16 | TRBJ2-7
CASSPGGRGNTEAFF | TRBV3-1 | . | 15 | TRBJ1-1
CASRRGTSLTGELFF | TRBV6-1 | few | 15 | TRBJ2-2
CASFTGEETQYF | TRBV18 | many | 12 | TRBJ2-5